The 29 T cell receptor beta chains presented below share a single source sample, sequenced in a study of T cell clones after liver transplantation. Using immunoSEQ multiplex PCR, the repertoire was profiled, and TCRdb retains in-frame clones only, with some absent. The sample carries some 59,000 clones, around 70% recorded once. The starting material was CD4+ T cells from blood, obtained at the 22-month timepoint. Receptors were obtained from a human patient who received a liver transplant. The graft donor may have contributed some T cells.

The V call is TRBV11-3, the J call TRBJ1-1; D gene unclear. Germline values: CDR1 SGHNT, CDR2 YENEEA. V gave up 3 bases and J gave up 4 bases, with 15 bases separating them. CDR3 length: 15 amino acids. CDR3 nucleotide sequence: TGTGCCAGCAGCTTGAACGGGCCTGCGGGCACTGAAGCTTTCTTT. This codes for CASSLNGPAGTEAFF.

The sample holds a few counts of this clone. This chain uses TRBV7-9 with TRBJ2-3; TRBD2 aligns across 11 bases. Germline CDR1 and CDR2: SEHNR and FQNEAQ (reference sequence). V gave up 5 bases and J gave up 1 base; unmatched junction bases: 5. The CDR3 has 16 amino acids. CDR3 nucleotides: TGTGCCAGCAGCACCGGACTAGCGGGTGGCACAGATACGCAGTATTTT. Protein: CASSTGLAGGTDTQYF.

The chain links TRBV13 to TRBJ1-6; the D gene is possibly TRBD1 (5 bases). CDR1 is PRHDT and CDR2 is FYEKMQ in the germline V gene (reference sequence). The CDR3 extends over 16 amino acids. Trimming took 2 bases from V and 8 from J, leaving 16 bases between them. The CDR3 here is CASSLSRSWGDSPLHF. As DNA, the CDR3 is TGTGCCAGCAGCTTAAGCCGGAGCTGGGGCGATTCACCCCTCCACTTT.

The rearrangement uses TRBV18 and TRBJ1-6, with D perhaps matching TRBD1 (5 bases). Germline V gives CDR1 KGHSH, CDR2 LQKENI. V dropped 1 base and J dropped 4 bases, with 11 bases sitting between them. The CDR3 loop spans 16 amino acids. The CDR3 spells CASSPRGPGYNSPLHF. The CDR3 coding sequence is TGTGCCAGCTCACCACGGGGACCGGGATATAATTCACCCCTCCACTTT.

The CDR3 spells CASSSTGGGGYTF. DNA for the CDR3: TGTGCCAGCAGCTCGACAGGGGGTGGTGGCTACACCTTC. The chain joins TRBV5-6 to TRBJ1-2; the match to TRBD1 covers 9 bases. J lost 7 bases, V lost 3 bases, and 4 bases had no gene match. Per the germline V gene, CDR1 is SGHDT and CDR2 is YYEEEE. The CDR3 sequence is 13 residues long.

The CDR3: CASSLWGTAGNTIYF. The CDR3 nucleotides read TGTGCCAGCAGTTTATGGGGAACGGCTGGAAACACCATATATTTT. The chain recombines TRBV28 with TRBJ1-3; D is undetermined. Trimming left V 0 bases short and J 2 bases short, with 8 bases between. Looked up from germline, CDR1 is MDHEN and CDR2 is SYDVKM. CDR3 length equals 15 residues.

This rearrangement joins TRBV5-4 to TRBJ2-1; 7 nucleotides align to TRBD1. Germline-derived CDR1 and CDR2 are SGHNT and YYREEE (reference sequence). Trimming cost V 7 bases and J 8 bases; bases outside gene matches: 18. The CDR3 covers 16 residues. This chain's CDR3 is CASSPIGDRQYHEQFF. The CDR3 coding sequence is TGTGCCAGCTCGCCCATAGGGGACAGACAGTATCATGAGCAGTTCTTC.

The chain links TRBV6-5 to TRBJ2-3; D may be TRBD1 or TRBD2 (5 bases each). Per the germline V gene, CDR1 is MNHEY and CDR2 is SVGAGI. The CDR3 spans 14 residues. Trimming stripped 6 bases from V and 0 bases from J, with 10 bases between. The CDR3 sequence is CASRGTASTDTQYF. Written as DNA, the CDR3 is TGTGCCAGCAGGGGGACCGCTAGCACAGATACGCAGTATTTT.

The rearrangement links TRBV5-4 to TRBJ2-7; perhaps D is TRBD1 or TRBD2 (6 bases each). Trimming stripped 2 bases from V and 2 bases from J, with 20 bases between. Germline V lookup: CDR1 SGHNT, CDR2 YYREEE (reference sequence). The CDR3 length is 17 residues. CDR3 sequence: CASSFERGHGGAYEQYF. CDR3 DNA sequence: TGTGCCAGCAGCTTCGAACGGGGACATGGAGGGGCCTACGAGCAGTACTTC.

In this sample, this clone turned up a few times. The chain is built from TRBV28 and TRBJ1-6, with D possibly TRBD1 on 6 matching bases. The V end lost 2 bases, the J end lost 7 bases, and 15 bases lay between the germline ends. This CDR3 comprises 16 residues. Germline assignment: CDR1 MDHEN and CDR2 SYDVKM. CDR3 sequence: CASSLSGAGVNSPLHF. The CDR3 DNA follows: TGTGCCAGCAGTTTAAGTGGGGCAGGGGTCAATTCACCCCTCCACTTT. The whole variable domain, filled in from reference TRBV28 and TRBJ1-6, reads DVKVTQSSRYLVKRTGEKVFLECVQDMDHENMFWYRQDPGLGLRLIYFSYDVKMKEKGDIPEGYSVSREKKERFSLILESASTNQTSMYLCASSLSGAGVNSPLHFGNGTRLTVT.

This chain joins TRBV9 and TRBJ1-5; tentative D call: TRBD1 (6 bases). This CDR3 contains 16 residues. V shed 3 bases and J shed 0 bases, with 13 bases lying between them. The germline V gene encodes CDR1 SGDLS and CDR2 YYNGEE. The CDR3 DNA is TGTGCCAGCAGCGCAGGACAGCCTTATAGCAATCAGCCCCAGCATTTT. It is translated as CASSAGQPYSNQPQHF.

The gene calls are TRBV28 and TRBJ1-2; D call uncertain. Germline V gene sequence: CDR1 MDHEN, CDR2 SYDVKM. CDR3 length: 13 amino acids. The germline V and J ends were trimmed by 6 bases and 8 bases, with 16 bases remaining between them. The DNA for the CDR3 is TGTGCCAGCAGCCCTACAGATCGGGAGGGCTACACCTTC. This gives the protein CASSPTDREGYTF.

In this sample, this clone turned up once. This chain joins TRBV19 and TRBJ2-5; TRBD1 is a possible D gene (6 bases). The CDR3 extends over 13 amino acids. Trimming removed 3 bases from V and 4 bases from J, with 9 bases in between. Germline V gene data show CDR1 as LNHDA and CDR2 as SQIVND (reference sequence). The CDR3 here is CASSIARGETQYF. The CDR3 bases are TGTGCCAGTAGTATTGCCAGGGGAGAGACCCAGTACTTC. The entire variable domain, with the rest obtained from reference TRBV19 and TRBJ2-5, is as follows: DGGITQSPKYLFRKEGQNVTLSCEQNLNHDAMYWYRQDPGQGLRLIYYSQIVNDFQKGDIAEGYSVSREKKESFPLTVTSAQKNPTAFYLCASSIARGETQYFGPGTRLLVL.

This clone was found a few times. The chain joins TRBV9 to TRBJ1-4; the match to TRBD1 covers 7 bases. V shed 4 bases and J 7 bases; nucleotides not matched to a gene: 10. The length of the CDR3 is 15 residues. CDR1 SGDLS and CDR2 YYNGEE come from the germline V gene. CDR3: CASSPQGGLGEKLFF. CDR3 DNA sequence: TGTGCCAGCAGCCCCCAGGGGGGGCTCGGTGAAAAACTGTTTTTT.

The V and J genes are TRBV10-3 and TRBJ1-6; D is possibly TRBD1 (5 bases). In germline, CDR1 is ENHRY, CDR2 SYGVKD. This CDR3 is 15 amino acids long. The V and J ends lost 2 bases and 7 bases respectively, with 12 bases between them. As DNA, the CDR3 is TGTGCCATCAGTGAGAACCAGGGAGGAAATTCACCCCTCCACTTT. It encodes CAISENQGGNSPLHF.

CDR3: CASSPWTDNYGYTF. In DNA form, the CDR3 reads TGTGCCAGCAGCCCATGGACGGATAACTATGGCTACACCTTC. The V call is TRBV11-1, the J call TRBJ1-2, with unresolved D. V lost 5 bases and J lost 1, with 11 bases in between. Germline V gene sequence: CDR1 SGHAT, CDR2 FQDESV (reference sequence). There are 14 residues in the CDR3.

The chain couples TRBV19 to TRBJ2-7; 9 bases are shared with TRBD1. J was trimmed by 5 bases and V by 6 bases; bases with no gene match: 8. The V gene's germline CDR1 is LNHDA and CDR2 SQIVND (reference sequence). This CDR3 spans 14 amino acids. This CDR3 is CASRRDRVSHEQYF. As DNA, the CDR3 is TGTGCCAGTAGGAGGGACAGGGTATCCCACGAGCAGTACTTC.

The rearrangement links TRBV19 to TRBJ1-4; D remains unclear. V was clipped by 5 bases and J by 7 bases, with 11 bases between them. The CDR3 length is 13 residues. Germline V gene lookup returns CDR1 LNHDA and CDR2 SQIVND (reference sequence). The CDR3 reads CASSPFIREKLFF. The CDR3 DNA reads as TGTGCCAGTAGTCCCTTTATACGTGAAAAACTGTTTTTT.

The chain couples TRBV5-6 to TRBJ2-7; no clear D. V was pared by 2 bases and J by 6 bases, with 6 bases between. CDR3 length: 11 amino acids. Germline V gives CDR1 SGHDT, CDR2 YYEEEE. The DNA of the CDR3 is TGTGCCAGCAGCTTACGGGTCGAGCAGTACTTC. It specifies CASSLRVEQYF.

The V gene is TRBV11-1, the J gene TRBJ2-5, with 9 bases that match TRBD1. Germline V gene sequence: CDR1 SGHAT, CDR2 FQDESV (reference sequence). This CDR3 has 13 residues. V was pared by 5 bases and J by 5 bases, with 3 bases of the junction left unmatched. CDR3 DNA: TGTGCCAGCAGCCGAGACAGGGGGGAGACCCAGTACTTC. Translated, it gives CASSRDRGETQYF.

The genes are TRBV5-4 and TRBJ2-1, with 7 bases that match TRBD1. The CDR3 spans 13 residues. With V trimmed by 5 bases and J by 9 bases, 8 bases remained unmatched. Germline V gene sequence: CDR1 SGHNT, CDR2 YYREEE (reference sequence). DNA for the CDR3: TGTGCCAGCAGTTCGGAAAGGGGGCTTGAGCAGTTCTTC. As protein: CASSSERGLEQFF.

J is TRBJ2-1 and V is TRBV7-6, with 11 bases that match TRBD2. Germline loops: CDR1 SGHVS, CDR2 FNYEAQ. The CDR3 is made up of 17 amino acids. Trimming at V came to 6 bases and at J to 1 base, leaving 8 bases not matched to a gene. The CDR3 coding sequence is TGTGCCAGCAGTCCTAGACTAGCGGGGCCTTCCTACAATGAGCAGTTCTTC. This translates into CASSPRLAGPSYNEQFF.

The chain employs TRBV4-1 and TRBJ2-5; D gene uncertain. V lost 1 base, J lost 3 bases, and 9 bases lay in between. This CDR3 is 14 amino acids long. CDR1 is MGHRA and CDR2 is YSYEKL in the germline V gene. The CDR3 reads CASSQAPGKETQYF. CDR3 bases: TGCGCCAGCAGCCAAGCTCCCGGTAAAGAGACCCAGTACTTC.

This clone qualifies as medium-sized. This sequence joins TRBV19 and TRBJ1-1, with 7 bases fitting TRBD1. CDR1 and CDR2 from the germline V gene are LNHDA and SQIVND (reference sequence). Trimming removed 6 bases from V and 5 bases from J; junction bases left unmatched: 6. The CDR3 has 13 amino acids. The CDR3, as DNA: TGTGCCAGTAGCGGACAGGAAAGAACTGAAGCTTTCTTT. Residues: CASSGQERTEAFF.

The chain employs TRBV9 and TRBJ2-2; D might be TRBD2 (6 bases). V was cut by 0 bases and J by 4 bases, with 19 bases left in between. Per germline, CDR1 SGDLS and CDR2 YYNGEE. This CDR3 spans 18 amino acids. Here the CDR3 reads CASSVAGLRHGGTGELFF. The CDR3 bases are TGTGCCAGCAGCGTAGCGGGGCTCAGGCACGGGGGCACCGGGGAGCTGTTTTTT.

This clone was seen more than once but under ten times. The J gene is TRBJ2-1, the V gene TRBV7-8; either TRBD1 or TRBD2 may supply D (6 bases each). This CDR3 spans 16 amino acids. V was trimmed by 5 bases and J by 1 base, leaving 15 bases between them. Per germline, CDR1 SGHVS and CDR2 FQNEAQ. In DNA form, the CDR3 reads TGTGCCAGCAGCCGAACCGGGGGCGCTTCCTACAATGAGCAGTTCTTC. Translating gives CASSRTGGASYNEQFF.

By sample fraction, this clone is medium-sized (0.01 to 0.1%). The rearrangement uses TRBV25-1 and TRBJ1-5; D is unresolved. Between the trimmed V and J ends, which lost 4 bases and 4 bases, there was a span of 5 bases. This CDR3 is built from 12 residues. CDR1 and CDR2 (germline): MGHDK, SYGVNS. The DNA of the CDR3 is TGTGCCAGCAGTGTAGGGAATCAGCCCCAGCATTTT. Translating gives CASSVGNQPQHF.

In this sample, this clone turned up a few times. The V call is TRBV6-1, the J call TRBJ2-4; D may be TRBD1 (6 bases). Trimming shortened V by 3 bases and J by 0 bases, and 18 bases separated the two germline ends. Germline values: CDR1 MNHNS, CDR2 SASEGT. There are 18 residues in the CDR3. In DNA, the CDR3 is TGTGCCAGCAGTGACTTGATGGGGGCCGATAGAGCCAAAAACATTCAGTACTTC. This sequence encodes CASSDLMGADRAKNIQYF.

This clone came up once. The chain links TRBV2 to TRBJ2-7; 9 positions agree with TRBD1. V lost 5 bases to trimming and J lost 5 bases; unmatched junction nucleotides: 10. This CDR3 spans 15 amino acids. Looked up from germline, CDR1 is SNHLY and CDR2 is FYNNEI. This CDR3 is CASSQGQGGVDEQYF. The CDR3 region has the DNA TGTGCCAGCAGTCAGGGACAGGGTGGGGTCGACGAGCAGTACTTC.